These 4 T cell receptor beta chains share one sample of origin, sequenced in a study of technical replicates of blood from a handful of donors. Method: immunoSEQ multiplex PCR; TCRdb's copy keeps in-frame clones and lacks some. The table records some 96,000 clones, about 94% of them present only once. Source material: T cells isolated from PBMCs. Receptors were obtained from a human donor in good health.

The CDR3 protein is CASSRETGHNNQPQHF. CDR3 nucleotides: TGTGCCAGTAGTAGAGAAACAGGGCACAACAATCAGCCCCAGCATTTT. The V gene is TRBV19, the J gene TRBJ1-5; TRBD1 is a possible D gene (6 bases). CDR1 is LNHDA and CDR2 is SQIVND in the germline V gene (reference sequence). Trimming shortened V by 4 bases and J by 3 bases, and 16 bases separated the two germline ends. This CDR3 is 16 amino acids long.

The V and J genes are TRBV30 and TRBJ1-2; D perhaps matches TRBD1 (6 bases). The CDR3 is made up of 14 amino acids. Germline CDR1 and CDR2: GTSNPN and SVGIG (reference sequence). V gave up 0 bases and J gave up 4 bases, with 12 bases separating them. The CDR3 DNA is TGTGCCTGGAGTGTTCCGGACAGAGCCTATGGCTACACCTTC. Its protein is CAWSVPDRAYGYTF.

This clone is a singleton in its sample. The chain employs TRBV6-5 and TRBJ1-4; no firm D call. V was trimmed by 5 bases and J by 5 bases, leaving 9 bases between them. The CDR3 is 13 amino acids. The germline CDR1 and CDR2 sequences are MNHEY and SVGAGI. CDR3 sequence reads: CASSRTLNEKLFF. DNA of the CDR3: TGTGCCAGCAGTCGGACTCTAAATGAAAAACTGTTTTTT.

The V and J genes are TRBV5-5 and TRBJ2-7; 7 bases are a match to TRBD1. This CDR3 is 15 amino acids long. Trimming removed 3 bases from V and 2 bases from J; junction bases left unmatched: 8. The V gene's germline CDR1 is SGHKS and CDR2 YYEKEE (reference sequence). This chain's CDR3 is CASSSQHRGPYEQYF. DNA of the CDR3: TGTGCCAGCAGCTCACAACACAGGGGACCCTACGAGCAGTACTTC.